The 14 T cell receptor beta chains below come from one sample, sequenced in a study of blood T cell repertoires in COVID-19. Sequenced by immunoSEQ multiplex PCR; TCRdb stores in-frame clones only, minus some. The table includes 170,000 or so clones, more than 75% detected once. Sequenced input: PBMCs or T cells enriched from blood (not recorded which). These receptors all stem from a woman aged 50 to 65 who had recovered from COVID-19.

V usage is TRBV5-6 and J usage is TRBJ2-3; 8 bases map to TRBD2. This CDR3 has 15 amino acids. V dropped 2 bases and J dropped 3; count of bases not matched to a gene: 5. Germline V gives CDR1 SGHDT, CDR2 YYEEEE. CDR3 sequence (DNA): TGTGCCAGCAGCTTAGCGGGAGTGGTTACAGATACGCAGTATTTT. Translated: CASSLAGVVTDTQYF.

The CDR3 protein is CSVTIQAETGYTF. For the CDR3, the DNA is TGCAGCGTGACCATCCAGGCTGAGACGGGCTACACCTTC. The rearrangement links TRBV29-1 to TRBJ1-2; no reliable D call. Trimming took off 6 bases at V and 8 bases at J, with 19 bases between the two ends. This CDR3 is built from 13 residues. Germline V gene sequence: CDR1 SQVTM, CDR2 ANQGSEA.

The chain's CDR3 is CATSDFQGHGYTF. The CDR3 DNA follows: TGTGCCACCAGTGATTTTCAGGGGCATGGCTACACCTTC. The chain carries TRBV24-1 and TRBJ1-2, with D perhaps matching TRBD1 (6 bases). From germline, CDR1 is KGHDR and CDR2 SFDVKD. This CDR3 comprises 13 residues. V lost 1 base to trimming and J lost 6 bases, with 8 bases between them.

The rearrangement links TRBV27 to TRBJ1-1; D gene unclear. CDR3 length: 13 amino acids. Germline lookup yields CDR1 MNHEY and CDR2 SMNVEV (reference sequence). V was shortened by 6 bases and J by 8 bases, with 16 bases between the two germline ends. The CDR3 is CASRGMTSGEAFF. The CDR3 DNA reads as TGTGCCAGCAGAGGTATGACCTCGGGAGAAGCTTTCTTT.

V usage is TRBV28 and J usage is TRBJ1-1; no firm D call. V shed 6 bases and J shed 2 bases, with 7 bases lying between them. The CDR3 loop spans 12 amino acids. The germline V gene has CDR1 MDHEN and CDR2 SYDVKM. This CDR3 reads CASRSENTEAFF. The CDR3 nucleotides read TGTGCCAGCAGGAGCGAAAACACTGAAGCTTTCTTT.

The CDR3 spells CASSDGLNQPQHF. The CDR3 bases are TGTGCCAGCAGTGATGGTCTAAATCAGCCCCAGCATTTT. The genes are TRBV6-1 and TRBJ1-5; D is ambiguous. CDR3 length: 13 amino acids. The V end lost 3 bases, the J end lost 4 bases, and 7 bases lay between the germline ends. Germline CDR1 is MNHNS and CDR2 is SASEGT.

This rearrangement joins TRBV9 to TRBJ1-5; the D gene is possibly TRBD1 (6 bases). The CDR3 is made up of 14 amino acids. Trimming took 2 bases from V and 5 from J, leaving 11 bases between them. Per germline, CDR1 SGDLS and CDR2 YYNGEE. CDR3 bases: TGTGCCAGCAGCGTGGGGGCCGTGGATCAGCCCCAGCATTTT. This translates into CASSVGAVDQPQHF.

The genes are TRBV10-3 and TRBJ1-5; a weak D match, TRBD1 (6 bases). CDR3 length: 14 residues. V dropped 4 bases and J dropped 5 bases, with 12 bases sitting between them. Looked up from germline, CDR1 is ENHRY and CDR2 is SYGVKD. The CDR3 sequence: CAISGTRGDQPQHF. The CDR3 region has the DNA TGTGCCATCAGTGGGACTAGGGGGGATCAGCCCCAGCATTTT.

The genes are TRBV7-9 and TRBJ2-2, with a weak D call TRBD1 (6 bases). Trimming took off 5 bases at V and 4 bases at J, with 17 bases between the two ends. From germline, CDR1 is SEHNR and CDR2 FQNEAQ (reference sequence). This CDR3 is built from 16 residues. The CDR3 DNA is TGTGCCAGCAGCCCCAGGGGAGATAGGGTCACCGGGGAGCTGTTTTTT. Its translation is CASSPRGDRVTGELFF.

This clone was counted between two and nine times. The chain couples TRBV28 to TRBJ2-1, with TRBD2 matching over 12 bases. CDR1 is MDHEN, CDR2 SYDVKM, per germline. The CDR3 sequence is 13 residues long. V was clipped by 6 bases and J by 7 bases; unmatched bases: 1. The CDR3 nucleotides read TGTGCCAGCAGGACTAGCGGGAGAAATGAGCAGTTCTTC. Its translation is CASRTSGRNEQFF.

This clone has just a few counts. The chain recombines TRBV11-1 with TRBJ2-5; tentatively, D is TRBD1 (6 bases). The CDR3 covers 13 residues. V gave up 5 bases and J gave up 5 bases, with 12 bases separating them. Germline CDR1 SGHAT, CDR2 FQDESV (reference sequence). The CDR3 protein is CASSPQGLETQYF. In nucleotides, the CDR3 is TGTGCCAGCAGCCCGCAGGGGTTGGAGACCCAGTACTTC.

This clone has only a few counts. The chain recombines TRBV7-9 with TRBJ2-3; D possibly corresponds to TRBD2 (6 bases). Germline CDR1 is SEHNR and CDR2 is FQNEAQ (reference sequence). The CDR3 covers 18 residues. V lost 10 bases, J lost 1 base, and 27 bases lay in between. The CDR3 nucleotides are TGTGCCACCTTGGTCATGCGGGGAGAAAGGGATCGCACAGATACGCAGTATTTT. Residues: CATLVMRGERDRTDTQYF. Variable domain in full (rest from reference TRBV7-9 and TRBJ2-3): DTGVSQNPRHKITKRGQNVTFRCDPISEHNRLYWYRQTLGQGPEFLTYFQNEAQLEKSRLLSDRFSAERPKGSFSTLEIQRTEQGDSAMYLCATLVMRGERDRTDTQYFGPGTRLTVL.

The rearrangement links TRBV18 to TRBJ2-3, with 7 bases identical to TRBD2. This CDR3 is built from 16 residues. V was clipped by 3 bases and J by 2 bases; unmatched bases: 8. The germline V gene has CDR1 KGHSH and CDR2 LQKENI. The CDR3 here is CASSPGSSGLTDTQYF. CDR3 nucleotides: TGTGCCAGCTCACCGGGTTCTAGCGGACTCACAGATACGCAGTATTTT.

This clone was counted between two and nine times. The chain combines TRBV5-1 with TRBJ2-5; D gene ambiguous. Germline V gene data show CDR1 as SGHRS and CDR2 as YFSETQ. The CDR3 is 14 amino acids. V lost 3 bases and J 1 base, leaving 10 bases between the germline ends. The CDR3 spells CASSYSGFQETQYF. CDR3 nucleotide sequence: TGCGCCAGCAGCTATTCAGGTTTCCAAGAGACCCAGTACTTC.